The entry below describes one T cell receptor (beta chain). The sample belongs to a study of identical twins. The CDR3 extends over 14 amino acids. V was clipped by 10 bases and J by 2 bases, with 14 bases between them. Germline V CDR1 and CDR2: ENHRY, SYGVKD. TCRdb analysed the 5' RACE reads with MiXCR anew, one entry per CDR3 protein. The sample consists of about 210,000 distinct CDR3 sequences, around 10% of them appearing once. The chain recombines TRBV10-3 with TRBJ2-2; D is uncertain. The TCR originated in a woman between 18 and 29 years old in good health. The specimen sequenced was memory (CD45RO+) T cells sorted from blood. In DNA, the CDR3 is TGTGCCAATAGAGCTCAGCCCAACACCGGGGAGCTGTTTTTT. As protein: CANRAQPNTGELFF.